A selection of T cell receptor beta chains follows, all from one sample in a study of cytomegalovirus exposure and HLA in healthy donors. TCRdb keeps only in-frame clones here, not all; method: immunoSEQ multiplex PCR. This sample carries about 43,000 clones, about 64% of them seen once, and the ten largest clones take 12%. The specimen sequenced was PBMCs. The origin of the receptors is a man between 60 and 75 years old in good health and CMV-seropositive. Each CDR3 is given with its conserved first and last residue. Fields, in order: D gene, clone size, J gene, V gene, CDR3 protein, CDR3 DNA. D genes are given only for firm matches. A row's size may be missing; if present it is once, few, many or a size class.

d_call: TRBD2; clone_size: medium-sized; j_call: TRBJ2-3; v_call: TRBV2; cdr3_aa: CASSKLLAGGADTQYF; cdr3_nt: TGTGCCAGCAGCAAACTCCTAGCGGGAGGGGCAGATACGCAGTATTTT
d_call: -; clone_size: -; j_call: TRBJ2-7; v_call: TRBV5-6; cdr3_aa: CASSFDTQGPYEQYF; cdr3_nt: TGTGCCAGCAGCTTTGATACACAGGGTCCCTACGAGCAGTACTTC
d_call: -; clone_size: -; j_call: TRBJ2-3; v_call: TRBV27; cdr3_aa: CASSSAVWGADTQYF; cdr3_nt: TGTGCCAGCAGTTCCGCTGTTTGGGGGGCAGATACGCAGTATTTT
d_call: -; clone_size: -; j_call: TRBJ1-3; v_call: TRBV18; cdr3_aa: CASSPSGTGNTIYF; cdr3_nt: TGTGCCAGCTCACCTTCCGGGACTGGAAACACCATATATTTT
d_call: TRBD1; clone_size: -; j_call: TRBJ1-4; v_call: TRBV19; cdr3_aa: CASTASRGHATNEKLFF; cdr3_nt: TGTGCCAGTACCGCCAGCAGGGGGCACGCAACTAATGAAAAACTGTTTTTT
d_call: TRBD1; clone_size: -; j_call: TRBJ2-7; v_call: TRBV30; cdr3_aa: CAWSAGTGRYEQYF; cdr3_nt: TGTGCCTGGAGTGCCGGGACAGGGAGGTACGAGCAGTACTTC
d_call: TRBD1; clone_size: -; j_call: TRBJ1-1; v_call: TRBV5-1; cdr3_aa: CASSQTGTATNTEAFF; cdr3_nt: TGCGCCAGCAGTCAAACCGGGACAGCGACAAACACTGAAGCTTTCTTT
d_call: -; clone_size: -; j_call: TRBJ1-1; v_call: TRBV29-1; cdr3_aa: CSVEGLGLIGSTEAFF; cdr3_nt: TGCAGCGTTGAAGGCCTCGGTCTTATCGGGTCCACTGAAGCTTTCTTT
d_call: -; clone_size: -; j_call: TRBJ2-6; v_call: TRBV5-5; cdr3_aa: CASSLVRGGAGANVLTF; cdr3_nt: TGTGCCAGCAGCTTGGTTAGGGGGGGCGCCGGGGCCAACGTCCTGACTTTC
d_call: TRBD1; clone_size: -; j_call: TRBJ2-7; v_call: TRBV15; cdr3_aa: CATSSGGTGGSYEQYF; cdr3_nt: TGTGCCACCAGCAGTGGCGGGACAGGGGGATCCTACGAGCAGTACTTC
d_call: TRBD1; clone_size: -; j_call: TRBJ2-5; v_call: TRBV4-1; cdr3_aa: CASSQFTGAETQYF; cdr3_nt: TGCGCCAGCAGCCAATTTACAGGGGCAGAGACCCAGTACTTC
d_call: -; clone_size: once; j_call: TRBJ1-1; v_call: TRBV6-1; cdr3_aa: CASTPPGGRTEAFF; cdr3_nt: TGTGCCAGCACCCCCCCGGGGGGGCGAACTGAAGCTTTCTTT
d_call: -; clone_size: -; j_call: TRBJ2-1; v_call: TRBV2; cdr3_aa: CASRTRAVTYNEQFF; cdr3_nt: TGTGCCAGCAGAACTAGGGCGGTTACGTACAATGAGCAGTTCTTC
d_call: -; clone_size: -; j_call: TRBJ2-3; v_call: TRBV7-9; cdr3_aa: CASSLSRGGTDTQYF; cdr3_nt: TGTGCCAGCAGCCTAAGCAGGGGCGGCACAGATACGCAGTATTTT
d_call: TRBD1; clone_size: -; j_call: TRBJ2-3; v_call: TRBV7-9; cdr3_aa: CASSRQGETQYF; cdr3_nt: TGTGCCAGCTCGAGACAGGGGGAGACGCAGTATTTT
d_call: TRBD1; clone_size: -; j_call: TRBJ2-4; v_call: TRBV2; cdr3_aa: CAPTGALAKNIQYF; cdr3_nt: TGTGCCCCTACAGGGGCACTAGCCAAAAACATTCAGTACTTC
d_call: TRBD2; clone_size: few; j_call: TRBJ2-1; v_call: TRBV5-4; cdr3_aa: CASREVAGDYNEQFF; cdr3_nt: TGTGCCAGCAGAGAGGTAGCGGGGGATTACAATGAGCAGTTCTTC
d_call: TRBD1; clone_size: -; j_call: TRBJ2-7; v_call: TRBV5-1; cdr3_aa: CASSLKAGGTYEQYF; cdr3_nt: TGCGCCAGCAGCTTGAAGGCAGGGGGCACCTACGAGCAGTACTTC
d_call: -; clone_size: few; j_call: TRBJ2-1; v_call: TRBV7-3; cdr3_aa: CASSRLEDNEQFF; cdr3_nt: TGTGCCAGCAGCCGACTAGAGGACAATGAGCAGTTCTTC
d_call: -; clone_size: -; j_call: TRBJ2-1; v_call: TRBV19; cdr3_aa: CASSTWDSAYNEQFF; cdr3_nt: TGTGCCAGTTCAACTTGGGACTCAGCCTACAATGAGCAGTTCTTC
d_call: -; clone_size: -; j_call: TRBJ2-1; v_call: TRBV27; cdr3_aa: CASSSGSVEFF; cdr3_nt: TGTGCCAGCAGTTCGGGGTCGGTTGAGTTCTTC